These 18 T cell receptor beta chains were sequenced from one sample in a study of shared clonotypes between healthy human individuals. The assay was immunoSEQ multiplex PCR, and TCRdb's table has in-frame clones only and misses some. The sample includes around 1,000,000 clones, around 77% of them seen just once. Sequenced: memory CD4+ T cells from PBMCs. Subset indicated: CD45RA-negative fraction. The receptors derive from a man between 18 and 29 years old in good health. Some clones in this sample may be carry-over from other donors' samples.

The chain carries TRBV4-1 and TRBJ1-5; D perhaps matches TRBD1 (5 bases). CDR3 length equals 15 residues. With 0 bases removed from V and 5 bases from J, the gap between germline ends came to 11 bases. Germline V gene data show CDR1 as MGHRA and CDR2 as YSYEKL. This chain's CDR3 is CASSQENGGDQPQHF. CDR3 DNA sequence: TGCGCCAGCAGCCAAGAAAATGGGGGGGATCAGCCCCAGCATTTT.

J is TRBJ2-6 and V is TRBV9, with a possible D match to TRBD2 (6 bases). The CDR3 spans 20 residues. Trimming stripped 8 bases from V and 0 bases from J, with 27 bases between. Germline CDR1 reads SGDLS; CDR2 reads YYNGEE. CDR3 in amino acids: CASTTGRGRPMSSGANVLTF. Written as DNA, the CDR3 is TGTGCCAGTACAACGGGGCGGGGACGACCGATGAGCTCTGGGGCCAACGTCCTGACTTTC. Variable domain in full (rest from reference TRBV9 and TRBJ2-6): DSGVTQTPKHLITATGQRVTLRCSPRSGDLSVYWYQQSLDQGLQFLIQYYNGEERAKGNILERFSAQQFPDLHSELNLSSLELGDSALYFCASTTGRGRPMSSGANVLTFGAGSRLTVL.

This clone was seen more than once but under ten times. This chain connects TRBV28 to TRBJ2-5; D call uncertain. Trimming took 1 base from V and 2 from J, leaving 11 bases between them. This CDR3 region has 15 residues. CDR1 and CDR2 from the germline V gene are MDHEN and SYDVKM. CDR3 sequence reads: CASSLLSPGQETQYF. In DNA form, the CDR3 reads TGTGCCAGCAGTTTATTAAGCCCAGGACAAGAGACCCAGTACTTC.

J is TRBJ2-7 and V is TRBV7-2; D may be TRBD1 or TRBD2 (5 bases each). Germline V gives CDR1 SGHTA, CDR2 FQGNSA. This CDR3 is 15 amino acids long. Trimming left V 2 bases short and J 0 bases short, with 11 bases between. The CDR3 DNA sequence: TGTGCCAGCAGCTTAAATTGGGGGTACTCCTACGAGCAGTACTTC. It specifies CASSLNWGYSYEQYF.

This clone has more than one count but fewer than ten. The J gene is TRBJ2-1, the V gene TRBV4-1, with D possibly TRBD1 on 6 matching bases. CDR1 and CDR2 from the germline V gene are MGHRA and YSYEKL. V gave up 1 base and J gave up 1 base, with 14 bases separating them. The CDR3 is 17 residues long. The CDR3, as DNA: TGCGCCAGCAGCCAAGTCACAGGGTCGGGGTCCTACAATGAGCAGTTCTTC. It specifies CASSQVTGSGSYNEQFF.

The chain joins TRBV7-2 to TRBJ2-4; maybe TRBD1 (6 bases). The V and J ends lost 5 bases and 3 bases respectively, with 11 bases between them. CDR1 and CDR2 from the germline V gene are SGHTA and FQGNSA. The CDR3 covers 14 residues. The CDR3 bases are TGTGCCAGCAGCCTGACAGGTGTCAAAAACATTCAGTACTTC. Encoded protein: CASSLTGVKNIQYF.

In this sample, this clone turned up a few times. This sample includes further DNA sequences coding for the same CDR3. The CDR3 region is CASSYKDTQYF. Here the CDR3 DNA reads TGTGCCAGCAGTTATAAAGATACGCAGTATTTT. The rearrangement joins TRBV6-5 to TRBJ2-3, with no clear D. In germline, CDR1 is MNHEY, CDR2 SVGAGI. V gave up 3 bases and J gave up 5 bases, with 3 bases separating them. The CDR3 has 11 residues.

This chain joins TRBV7-2 and TRBJ2-3; D may be TRBD1 (5 bases). The CDR3 has 15 amino acids. Germline CDR1 and CDR2: SGHTA and FQGNSA. V dropped 5 bases and J dropped 3 bases, with 15 bases sitting between them. The CDR3 bases are TGTGCCAGCAGCCGACAGACAGCGACAACAGATACGCAGTATTTT. The encoded protein is CASSRQTATTDTQYF.

J is TRBJ2-1 and V is TRBV4-1; D remains unclear. This CDR3 has 15 amino acids. Trimming left V 1 base short and J 0 bases short, with 7 bases between. CDR1 MGHRA and CDR2 YSYEKL come from the germline V gene. The CDR3: CASSQVGFSYNEQFF. CDR3 nucleotide sequence: TGCGCCAGCAGCCAAGTGGGCTTCTCCTACAATGAGCAGTTCTTC.

This chain connects TRBV7-2 to TRBJ2-3, with TRBD2 as a possible D gene (5 bases). CDR3 length: 14 residues. Per germline, CDR1 SGHTA and CDR2 FQGNSA. V lost 4 bases and J 0 bases, leaving 8 bases between the germline ends. The CDR3 DNA reads as TGTGCCAGCAGCTCAGACTATAGCACAGATACGCAGTATTTT. It is translated as CASSSDYSTDTQYF.

This chain connects TRBV19 to TRBJ1-5, with TRBD1 as a possible D gene (5 bases). Germline V gene lookup returns CDR1 LNHDA and CDR2 SQIVND (reference sequence). The CDR3 is 15 residues long. With 3 bases removed from V and 2 bases from J, the gap between germline ends came to 11 bases. CDR3 nucleotides: TGTGCCAGTAGTATCGAGACGGGGGGCAATCAGCCCCAGCATTTT. This sequence encodes CASSIETGGNQPQHF.

The J gene is TRBJ2-5, the V gene TRBV29-1; 15 positions match TRBD2. The V and J ends lost 7 bases and 5 bases, in that order; junction bases with no gene match: 5. Germline CDR1 reads SQVTM; CDR2 reads ANQGSEA. The CDR3 loop spans 14 amino acids. The CDR3 region is CSGGGLAGGETQYF. DNA for the CDR3: TGCAGCGGGGGGGGACTAGCGGGAGGCGAGACCCAGTACTTC. Drawing the rest from reference TRBV29-1 and TRBJ2-5, the complete variable domain is SAVISQKPSRDICQRGTSLTIQCQVDSQVTMMFWYRQQPGQSLTLIATANQGSEATYESGFVIDKFPISRPNLTFSTLTVSNMSPEDSSIYLCSGGGLAGGETQYFGPGTRLLVL.

The chain combines TRBV7-9 with TRBJ1-2; D unclear. This CDR3 is 16 amino acids long. Germline loops: CDR1 SEHNR, CDR2 FQNEAQ (reference sequence). Trimming stripped 0 bases from V and 1 base from J, with 12 bases between. CDR3 loop: CASSLALQPINYGYTF. Written as DNA, the CDR3 is TGTGCCAGCAGCTTAGCGCTCCAGCCTATTAACTATGGCTACACCTTC. The whole variable domain, remainder taken from reference TRBV7-9 and TRBJ1-2, is DTGVSQNPRHKITKRGQNVTFRCDPISEHNRLYWYRQTLGQGPEFLTYFQNEAQLEKSRLLSDRFSAERPKGSFSTLEIQRTEQGDSAMYLCASSLALQPINYGYTFGSGTRLTVV.

The V and J genes are TRBV27 and TRBJ1-2, with a weak D call TRBD1 (6 bases). The V end was cut by 5 bases, the J end by 0 bases, with 19 bases between. Germline V gene sequence: CDR1 MNHEY, CDR2 SMNVEV (reference sequence). This CDR3 is 17 amino acids long. CDR3 in DNA: TGTGCCAGCAGTCCCCGCTATGGGGGCAGTTCTAACTATGGCTACACCTTC. It encodes CASSPRYGGSSNYGYTF.

DNA of the CDR3: TGTGCCAGCAGCGGGGGAGTCTCTGGAAACACCATATATTTT. It translates to CASSGGVSGNTIYF. The V gene is TRBV9, the J gene TRBJ1-3; the D is unclear. Germline CDR1 SGDLS, CDR2 YYNGEE. The CDR3 is 14 amino acids. Between the trimmed V and J ends, which lost 3 bases and 0 bases, there was a span of 7 bases.

V and J are TRBV7-2 and TRBJ2-7; D unclear. The V end lost 4 bases, the J end lost 2 bases, and 9 bases lay between the germline ends. The germline V gene has CDR1 SGHTA and CDR2 FQGNSA. This CDR3 has 13 amino acids. The CDR3: CASSSFGPYEQYF. CDR3 nucleotides: TGTGCCAGCAGCTCCTTTGGGCCCTACGAGCAGTACTTC.

The chain uses TRBV5-8 and TRBJ1-2; D uncertain. Germline V gives CDR1 SGHTS, CDR2 YDEGEE. The CDR3 has 12 residues. Trimming removed 1 base from V and 8 bases from J, with 9 bases in between. CDR3 residues: CASSLYSSGYTF. The CDR3, as DNA: TGTGCCAGCAGCTTGTATAGTAGCGGCTACACCTTC.

V usage is TRBV7-3 and J usage is TRBJ1-1; 8 positions agree with TRBD1. This CDR3 has 15 residues. Germline V gives CDR1 SGHTA, CDR2 FQGTGA. J lost 3 bases, V lost 5 bases, and 8 bases had no gene match. In nucleotides, the CDR3 is TGTGCCAGCAGCCTCGACAACAGGGGGGACACTGAAGCTTTCTTT. Protein: CASSLDNRGDTEAFF.